The rows below give T cell receptor beta chains drawn from one sample of a study of blood T cell repertoires in COVID-19. The data were produced by immunoSEQ multiplex PCR, yet TCRdb's version contains in-frame clones alone and is incomplete. This table holds about 150,000 clones, approximately 84% found once. The sequencing sample was made of peripheral blood. The origin of the receptors is a woman older than 75 with COVID-19, enrolled during active disease. The CDR3 runs from the conserved cysteine through the conserved F or W. A D gene is named only where the DNA matches it firmly. Clone sizes are given selectively: once, few, many, or a class where the clone is expanded.

>-|TRBJ1-2|TRBV30|TRBD1
TGTGCCTGGGGGGGACAGGGGGACTATGGCTACACCTTC
CAWGGQGDYGYTF
>-|TRBJ2-1|TRBV11-2|TRBD2
TGTGCCAGCAGCTTAGTAGGGACTAGACCGGATGAGCAGTTCTTC
CASSLVGTRPDEQFF
>-|TRBJ1-6|TRBV2|TRBD1
TGTGCCAGCAGTGAAGCGAGGGACAGTTTTGTTTCACCCCTCCACTTT
CASSEARDSFVSPLHF
>-|TRBJ2-1|TRBV5-6|-
TGTGCCAGCAGCCAATACAATGAGCAGTTCTTC
CASSQYNEQFF
>-|TRBJ2-5|TRBV7-3|TRBD2
TGTGCCAGCAGCCTGGGACTAGCGGGGGGGTTGGAGACCCAGTACTTC
CASSLGLAGGLETQYF
>-|TRBJ2-1|TRBV7-3|-
TGTGCCAGCAGCTTAAAGTTCAGCTCGAGGGTCAATGAGCAGTTCTTC
CASSLKFSSRVNEQFF
>-|TRBJ1-1|TRBV20-1|-
TGCAGTGCTAGTCTCCCCGGACAGTACACTGAAGCTTTCTTT
CSASLPGQYTEAFF
>-|TRBJ2-5|TRBV24-1|-
TGTGCCACCAGTGATTCTAGGTTTTCAGAGACCCAGTACTTC
CATSDSRFSETQYF
>-|TRBJ1-5|TRBV6-4|-
TGTGCCAGCAGTGTACAGGGAAGCAATCAGCCCCAGCATTTT
CASSVQGSNQPQHF
>-|TRBJ2-7|TRBV30|TRBD2
TGTGCCTGGAGTCTACCGGGACTAGCGGGATCTTACGAGCAGTACTTC
CAWSLPGLAGSYEQYF
>-|TRBJ2-5|TRBV11-2|TRBD2
TGTGCCAGCAGCGCAACTAGGGGACTAGTAGAGACCCAGTACTTC
CASSATRGLVETQYF
>once|TRBJ1-2|TRBV4-2|-
TGTGCCAGCAGCCAGGAGGCCAGATGGGGCTATGGCTACACCTTC
CASSQEARWGYGYTF
>-|TRBJ2-1|TRBV7-9|-
TGTGCCAGCAGCCGGTCCTACAATGAGCAGTTCTTC
CASSRSYNEQFF
>once|TRBJ1-2|TRBV16|-
TGTGCCAGCAGCCAATCTGGCGGGTTGTATGGCTACACCTTC
CASSQSGGLYGYTF
>-|TRBJ1-5|TRBV2|-
TGTGCCAGCAGCCCAGGGCAGCCCCAGCATTTT
CASSPGQPQHF
>-|TRBJ2-7|TRBV6-5|-
TGTGCCAGCAGTTACTTTTGGAGGCGTATCTCCTACGAGCAGTATTTC
CASSYFWRRISYEQYF
>-|TRBJ2-2|TRBV11-2|TRBD2
TGTGCCAGCGGTTCTACGCGGGGGGGCCGCACCGGGGAGCTGTTTTTT
CASGSTRGGRTGELFF
>-|TRBJ1-1|TRBV6-6|-
TGTGCCAGCATCTCTTTCACTGAAGCTTTCTTT
CASISFTEAFF
>-|TRBJ2-3|TRBV10-2|-
TGCGCCAGCAATGGGGGGGATACGCAGTATTTT
CASNGGDTQYF
>-|TRBJ1-6|TRBV11-1|-
TGTGCCAGCAGCCGTAGACATCACTCACCCCTCCACTTT
CASSRRHHSPLHF
>-|TRBJ1-1|TRBV3-1/TRBV3-2|TRBD1
TGTGCCAGCAGCCAAGGGGGGACAGTTGGCACTGAAGCTTTCTTT
CASSQGGTVGTEAFF
>-|TRBJ2-7|TRBV18|-
TGTGCCAGCTCTTCCGCTGACAACTCCTACGAGCAGTACTTC
CASSSADNSYEQYF
>-|TRBJ1-2|TRBV7-9|-
TGTGCCAGCAGCTTAGGGTCTGGGGGGTATGACTATGGCTACACCTTC
CASSLGSGGYDYGYTF
>once|TRBJ2-5|TRBV5-4|TRBD1
TGTGCCAGCGCCCGCATCTCCGGACAGGGGATAAAGACCCAGTACTTC
CASARISGQGIKTQYF